Shown below are 19 T cell receptor beta chains from a single sample sequenced in a study of T cell responses to AZD1222 COVID-19 vaccine. Some clones are missing from TCRdb's copy, which holds only in-frame ones; the method was immunoSEQ multiplex PCR. This table holds just under 150,000 clones, 86% found once. Sample: peripheral blood, taken 28 days after the second AZD1222 dose. The receptors were gathered from an adult who received the AZD1222 COVID-19 vaccine.

The chain uses TRBV19 and TRBJ2-7; TRBD2 agrees at 14 bases. The CDR3 loop spans 15 amino acids. The trim removed 9 bases at V and 0 bases at J, leaving 4 bases unmatched. Germline CDR1 LNHDA, CDR2 SQIVND (reference sequence). The CDR3 nucleotides are TGTGCCAGCGGACTAGCGGGAGGACCCTCCTACGAGCAGTACTTC. Its protein product is CASGLAGGPSYEQYF.

The CDR3: CASSQAVWSSYNEQFF. CDR3 DNA: TGCGCCAGCAGCCAAGCGGTCTGGAGCTCCTACAATGAGCAGTTCTTC. J is TRBJ2-1 and V is TRBV4-1; D is ambiguous. The CDR3 is 16 amino acids. In germline, CDR1 is MGHRA, CDR2 YSYEKL. V lost 1 base and J lost 0, with 10 bases in between.

The rearrangement uses TRBV5-1 and TRBJ2-2; TRBD2 aligns across 8 bases. Germline V gives CDR1 SGHRS, CDR2 YFSETQ. V shed 4 bases, J shed 0 bases, and the junction held 8 bases outside the gene matches. The CDR3 has 17 residues. The CDR3 nucleotides are TGCGCCAGCAGCAAAACTAGCGGACCCGCGAACACCGGGGAGCTGTTTTTT. Translated, it gives CASSKTSGPANTGELFF.

The chain combines TRBV7-4 with TRBJ2-5; 7 positions agree with TRBD2. CDR1 and CDR2 (germline): SGHVT, SQSDAQ. V lost 3 bases to trimming and J lost 5 bases; unmatched junction nucleotides: 15. The CDR3 is 17 amino acids. The CDR3 DNA follows: TGTGCCAGCAGCTTCCAAGCGGGGCTCCCCCGTGGGGAGACCCAGTACTTC. This codes for CASSFQAGLPRGETQYF.

In its sample, this clone was seen a few times. This chain uses TRBV7-9 with TRBJ1-1; D perhaps matches TRBD1 (6 bases). Looked up from germline, CDR1 is SEHNR and CDR2 is FQNEAQ (reference sequence). This CDR3 region has 15 residues. Between the trimmed V and J ends, which lost 6 bases and 6 bases, there was a span of 20 bases. In DNA, the CDR3 is TGTGCCAGCAGACCACCCCTCCGGGGGCCTGCTGAAGCTTTCTTT. Its protein is CASRPPLRGPAEAFF.

This rearrangement joins TRBV7-9 to TRBJ1-1, with D possibly TRBD1 on 5 matching bases. Germline V lookup: CDR1 SEHNR, CDR2 FQNEAQ (reference sequence). This CDR3 has 14 amino acids. V was trimmed by 3 bases and J by 1 base, leaving 9 bases between them. The CDR3 sequence: CASSFSDRNTEAFF. The DNA for the CDR3 is TGTGCCAGCAGCTTTTCCGACAGGAACACTGAAGCTTTCTTT.

The V call is TRBV4-2, the J call TRBJ2-5; D is undetermined. The ends were cut back, 4 bases at V and 2 bases at J, with 8 bases in the middle. There are 13 residues in the CDR3. CDR1 is LGHNA and CDR2 is YNFKEQ in the germline V gene. In DNA, the CDR3 is TGTGCCAGCAGCCCTGAGATTCAAGAGACCCAGTACTTC. It codes for CASSPEIQETQYF.

V gene TRBV28 combines with J gene TRBJ1-2; possibly TRBD1 for D (6 bases). Trimming cost V 7 bases and J 2 bases, with 20 bases left between them. Germline V gene sequence: CDR1 MDHEN, CDR2 SYDVKM. The CDR3 covers 16 residues. The CDR3 nucleotides are TGTGCCAGCACCAGGTTACGAGGGGACATGAACTATGGCTACACCTTC. This gives the protein CASTRLRGDMNYGYTF.

Only one count was recorded for this clone. V gene TRBV5-1 combines with J gene TRBJ1-4, with D hard to call. This CDR3 contains 13 residues. Germline values: CDR1 SGHRS, CDR2 YFSETQ. V lost 0 bases and J 8 bases, leaving 8 bases between the germline ends. The DNA of the CDR3 is TGCGCCAGCAGCTTGGGCAACGGGGAAAAACTGTTTTTT. Protein product: CASSLGNGEKLFF. The full variable domain, its missing parts supplied by reference TRBV5-1 and TRBJ1-4, is KAGVTQTPRYLIKTRGQQVTLSCSPISGHRSVSWYQQTPGQGLQFLFEYFSETQRNKGNFPGRFSGRQFSNSRSEMNVSTLELGDSALYLCASSLGNGEKLFFGSGTQLSVL.

CDR3 amino acids: CASSPHDRGPQLSGNTIYF. In DNA form, the CDR3 reads TGTGCCAGCAGCCCCCACGACAGGGGTCCTCAACTCTCTGGAAACACCATATATTTT. This chain uses TRBV7-8 with TRBJ1-3, with 8 bases identical to TRBD1. CDR1 is SGHVS, CDR2 FQNEAQ, per germline. Trimming at V came to 5 bases and at J to 0 bases, leaving 15 bases not matched to a gene. The CDR3 has 19 amino acids. Based on the CDR3 plus reference TRBV7-8 and TRBJ1-3, the full variable domain is GAGVSQSPRYKVAKRGQDVALRCDPISGHVSLFWYQQALGQGPEFLTYFQNEAQLDKSGLPSDRFFAERPEGSVSTLKIQRTQQEDSAVYLCASSPHDRGPQLSGNTIYFGEGSWLTVV.

The table lists this clone with a count of one. The chain couples TRBV12-3 or TRBV12-4 to TRBJ1-1, with D unresolved. V lost 4 bases and J 2 bases, leaving 8 bases between the germline ends. This CDR3 region has 13 residues. This chain's CDR3 is CASSSVGNTEAFF. The CDR3 region has the DNA TGTGCCAGCAGTTCAGTAGGTAACACTGAAGCTTTCTTT.

The sample holds one count of this clone. This sequence joins TRBV5-4 and TRBJ2-3; D uncertain. The CDR3 totals 13 residues. Trimming removed 7 bases from V and 2 bases from J, with 11 bases in between. Per the germline V gene, CDR1 is SGHNT and CDR2 is YYREEE (reference sequence). The CDR3 DNA is TGTGCCAGCCAGATTCCCGACACAGATACGCAGTATTTT. It yields the protein CASQIPDTDTQYF.

This chain connects TRBV28 to TRBJ1-4; 8 nucleotides match TRBD1. V was pared by 11 bases and J by 4 bases, with 9 bases of the junction left unmatched. The CDR3 totals 14 residues. Germline CDR1 is MDHEN and CDR2 is SYDVKM. The CDR3 DNA follows: TGTGCCGGCGGCAGGGGGCGGGGTAATGAAAAACTGTTTTTT. This gives the protein CAGGRGRGNEKLFF.

J is TRBJ2-2 and V is TRBV7-9; D remains ambiguous. This CDR3 is built from 14 residues. Trimming stripped 5 bases from V and 8 bases from J, with 15 bases between. The germline V gene has CDR1 SEHNR and CDR2 FQNEAQ (reference sequence). CDR3 in DNA: TGTGCCAGCAGCCGGCGACCCAGTGAGGGGGAGCTGTTTTTT. This codes for CASSRRPSEGELFF. The whole variable domain, remainder taken from reference TRBV7-9 and TRBJ2-2, is DTGVSQNPRHKITKRGQNVTFRCDPISEHNRLYWYRQTLGQGPEFLTYFQNEAQLEKSRLLSDRFSAERPKGSFSTLEIQRTEQGDSAMYLCASSRRPSEGELFFGEGSRLTVL.

This chain links TRBV6-1 with TRBJ1-5, with D unresolved. Per germline, CDR1 MNHNS and CDR2 SASEGT. The CDR3 extends over 13 amino acids. The V end lost 2 bases, the J end lost 11 bases, and 13 bases lay between the germline ends. CDR3 sequence (DNA): TGTGCCAGCAGTGAATTCGATATGTTGGCCCAGCATTTT. Its protein product is CASSEFDMLAQHF.

This rearrangement joins TRBV27 to TRBJ2-1; D gene ambiguous. Per germline, CDR1 MNHEY and CDR2 SMNVEV (reference sequence). V was cut by 3 bases and J by 8 bases, with 14 bases left in between. This CDR3 has 14 amino acids. CDR3 in amino acids: CASSLQLRVHEQFF. In nucleotides, the CDR3 is TGTGCCAGCAGTTTGCAGCTTAGGGTTCATGAGCAGTTCTTC.

V gene TRBV5-1 combines with J gene TRBJ2-3, with 13 bases identical to TRBD2. Germline lookup yields CDR1 SGHRS and CDR2 YFSETQ. Losses at the gene ends were 0 bases for V and 2 bases for J; bases not matched to a gene: 6. The CDR3 spans 18 residues. The CDR3 region is CASSLGLAGGPPTDTQYF. In nucleotides, the CDR3 is TGCGCCAGCAGCTTGGGACTAGCGGGGGGCCCCCCCACAGATACGCAGTATTTT.

The chain joins TRBV7-2 to TRBJ2-1; 7 bases align to TRBD2. The germline gives CDR1 SGHTA, CDR2 FQGNSA. The CDR3 has 15 amino acids. After removal of 1 base from V and 5 bases from J, the junction contained 5 bases not matched to a gene. The CDR3 protein is CASSLGSGLHNEQFF. In DNA form, the CDR3 reads TGTGCCAGCAGCTTAGGTAGCGGGCTTCACAATGAGCAGTTCTTC.

The chain links TRBV6-5 to TRBJ1-2; D uncertain. Between the trimmed V and J ends, which lost 2 bases and 4 bases, there was a span of 8 bases. CDR1 and CDR2 (germline): MNHEY, SVGAGI. The CDR3 is 13 residues long. The CDR3 DNA follows: TGTGCCAGCAGTTACGGACCGGGCTATGGCTACACCTTC. This translates into CASSYGPGYGYTF.